A selection of T cell receptor beta chains follows, all from one sample in a study of shared clonotypes between healthy human individuals. This table comes from immunoSEQ multiplex PCR, and its TCRdb copy is limited to in-frame clones, with some not included. There are some 2 million clones in the sample; roughly 94% occur only once, and under 1.5% lies in the top ten. The sample taken for sequencing was naive CD8+ T cells sorted from blood. Source of these receptors: a man between 18 and 35 years old in good health. Both conserved end residues are part of each CDR3. D genes are given only for firm matches. The size entry is marked missing in some rows and otherwise reads once, few, many or a size class.

>TRBV27|NA|TRBJ2-7|TRBD1
CASSLSGRGNEQYF
TGTGCCAGCAGTTTATCGGGCAGGGGGAACGAGCAGTACTTC
>TRBV1|NA|TRBJ2-1|NA
CTSRQKHWSTCGEQFF
TGCACCAGCAGACAAAAGCATTGGTCAACCTGCGGTGAGCAGTTCTTC
>TRBV20-1|NA|TRBJ2-7|TRBD1
CSYRGNEQYF
TGCAGTTACAGGGGAAACGAGCAGTACTTC
>TRBV7-9|once|TRBJ2-6|NA
CASSLRDAAPGANVLTF
TGTGCCAGCAGTCTCCGGGACGCCGCGCCTGGGGCCAACGTCCTGACTTTC
>TRBV5-6|NA|TRBJ1-1|TRBD1
CASSWGQLNTEAFF
TGTGCCAGCAGTTGGGGACAGCTGAACACTGAAGCTTTCTTT
>TRBV5-1|NA|TRBJ2-7|TRBD2
CASSLRGLVEQYF
TGCGCCAGCAGCTTAAGGGGACTAGTTGAGCAGTACTTC
>TRBV7-6|NA|TRBJ1-4|NA
CASSLGPTDDEKLFF
TGTGCCAGCAGCTTAGGACCCACCGATGATGAAAAACTGTTTTTT
>TRBV9|NA|TRBJ2-7|NA
CASSVEPNVLYEQYF
TGTGCCAGCAGCGTAGAGCCCAACGTTCTGTACGAGCAGTACTTC
>TRBV11-2|NA|TRBJ2-7|TRBD2
CASSPTGGYEQYF
TGTGCCAGCAGCCCCACGGGAGGATACGAGCAGTACTTC
>TRBV30|NA|TRBJ2-7|NA
CAWSKAVSSYEQYF
TGTGCCTGGAGTAAAGCCGTTAGCTCCTACGAGCAGTACTTC
>TRBV11-2|NA|TRBJ1-3|TRBD1
CASSSGPGTGENTIYF
TGTGCCAGCAGTTCAGGTCCCGGGACAGGAGAAAACACCATATATTTT
>TRBV18|NA|TRBJ2-3|NA
CASSPSRTDTQYF
TGTGCCAGCTCACCATCCCGCACAGATACGCAGTATTTT
>TRBV5-6|NA|TRBJ1-3|NA
CASSWSDSGNTIYF
TGTGCCAGCAGTTGGTCGGATTCTGGAAACACCATATATTTT
>TRBV11-2|NA|TRBJ1-2|TRBD1
CASSVPGQGNYGYTF
TGTGCCAGCAGCGTGCCGGGACAGGGGAACTATGGCTACACCTTC
>TRBV6-6|NA|TRBJ2-7|NA
CASSYSTDFSYEQYF
TGTGCCAGCAGTTACTCGACGGACTTCTCCTACGAGCAGTACTTC
>TRBV4-2|NA|TRBJ2-1|NA
CASSLVGGEQFF
TGTGCCAGCAGCCTCGTTGGGGGTGAGCAGTTCTTC